These 18 T cell receptor beta chains share one sample of origin, sequenced in a study of T-cell reconstitution after alpha-beta-depleted transplantation in children. This sample's TCRbeta library carried unique molecular identifier barcodes. TCRdb reprocessed the PCR reads with MiXCR, giving one entry per CDR3 protein. This sample has about 610,000 distinct CDR3 sequences, with 25% to 30% found just once. The specimen comprised PBMCs, sampled before TCRalphabeta/CD19-depleted stem cell transplant. The receptor source for this set is a boy in the first two years of life with Wiskott-Aldrich syndrome, due to receive a stem cell transplant.

This clonotype was found a few times. One end of the junction fails to match germline, which may point to a read error. The chain carries TRBV7-9 and TRBJ1-1; a possible D gene is TRBD1 (6 bases). This CDR3 is 15 amino acids long. Germline V gene lookup returns CDR1 SEHNR and CDR2 FQNEAQ (reference sequence). The CDR3 DNA reads as TGTGCCAGCAGCCCTCGGGACACTGTGAATACTGAAGCTTTCTTT. Its protein is CASSPRDTVNTEAFF.

The chain joins TRBV18 to TRBJ2-5; 9 bases fit TRBD1. V lost 1 base and J lost 4; bases outside the gene matches: 4. Germline-derived CDR1 and CDR2 are KGHSH and LQKENI. This CDR3 is built from 15 residues. DNA for the CDR3: TGTGCCAGCTCACCACGGACAGGGGTTGTAGAGACCCAGTACTTC. Translated: CASSPRTGVVETQYF.

This sequence joins TRBV20-1 and TRBJ2-3, with 7 bases identical to TRBD2. V lost 3 bases to trimming and J lost 4 bases; unmatched junction nucleotides: 4. The CDR3 is made up of 13 amino acids. Germline loops: CDR1 DFQATT, CDR2 SNEGSKA (reference sequence). Written as DNA, the CDR3 is TGCAGTGCTAGTCCCCTAGCGGCAGATACGCAGTATTTT. The encoded protein is CSASPLAADTQYF.

The J gene is TRBJ2-7, the V gene TRBV20-1; D uncertain. The CDR3 loop spans 11 amino acids. The V gene lost 6 bases and the J gene lost 4 bases, with 10 bases spanning the gap. From germline, CDR1 is DFQATT and CDR2 SNEGSKA (reference sequence). The CDR3, as DNA: TGCAGTGCCCGGATGGCTTACGAGCAGTACTTC. Translated: CSARMAYEQYF.

The chain combines TRBV5-5 with TRBJ2-2; perhaps TRBD2 as D (5 bases). This CDR3 has 15 residues. The V end lost 2 bases, the J end lost 1 base, and 9 bases lay between the germline ends. Germline lookup yields CDR1 SGHKS and CDR2 YYEKEE (reference sequence). The CDR3 reads CASSLLVQNTGELFF. In DNA, the CDR3 is TGTGCCAGCAGCTTACTAGTCCAGAACACCGGGGAGCTGTTTTTT.

The chain combines TRBV20-1 with TRBJ2-7; TRBD2 matches 10 bases. CDR3 length equals 13 residues. With 6 bases clipped from V and 3 bases from J, the junction kept 5 bases outside the gene matches. From germline, CDR1 is DFQATT and CDR2 SNEGSKA (reference sequence). The CDR3 bases are TGCAGTGCCGAACTAGCGGGGATCTACGAGCAGTACTTC. Translating gives CSAELAGIYEQYF.

The chain carries TRBV12-3 or TRBV12-4 and TRBJ2-3, with D possibly matching TRBD2 (6 bases). Trimming stripped 1 base from V and 3 bases from J, with 11 bases between. There are 15 residues in the CDR3. The CDR3 loop is CASSLEGRETDTQYF. Written as DNA, the CDR3 is TGTGCCAGCAGTTTAGAGGGCCGGGAGACAGATACGCAGTATTTT.

This chain uses TRBV25-1 with TRBJ2-5; 7 positions match TRBD2. V was clipped by 2 bases and J by 1 base; unmatched bases: 7. Germline loops: CDR1 MGHDK, CDR2 SYGVNS. The CDR3 is 16 residues long. In DNA, the CDR3 is TGTGCCAGCAGTGAAGGTATCGTAGCGGGCCAAGAGACCCAGTACTTC. It is translated as CASSEGIVAGQETQYF.

The J gene is TRBJ2-1, the V gene TRBV12-3 or TRBV12-4; D gene unclear. Trimming took off 3 bases at V and 5 bases at J, with 11 bases between the two ends. The CDR3 loop spans 14 amino acids. CDR3 nucleotides: TGTGCCAGCAGTTTCCAGTTTCCCGACAATGAGCAGTTCTTC. This encodes CASSFQFPDNEQFF.

This chain uses TRBV5-1 with TRBJ2-1, with 11 bases that match TRBD2. The CDR3 totals 16 residues. Germline V gene data show CDR1 as SGHRS and CDR2 as YFSETQ. Trimming at V came to 4 bases and at J to 3 bases, leaving 6 bases not matched to a gene. CDR3 sequence (DNA): TGCGCCAGCAGCCTTAGGACTAGCGGGTTCTACAATGAGCAGTTCTTC. Its translation is CASSLRTSGFYNEQFF.

This clonotype was detected only a few times. The chain couples TRBV6-8 to TRBJ2-7; TRBD2 matches at 7 bases. CDR3 length: 15 amino acids. Germline CDR1 and CDR2: MNHGY and SAAAGT. V dropped 5 bases and J dropped 2; count of bases not matched to a gene: 9. The CDR3 reads CASSQRDYLTYEQYF. CDR3 DNA sequence: TGTGCCAGCAGTCAACGGGACTACTTAACCTACGAGCAGTACTTC.

V and J are TRBV27 and TRBJ2-1; TRBD2 matches at 7 bases. From germline, CDR1 is MNHEY and CDR2 SMNVEV (reference sequence). With 5 bases clipped from V and 5 bases from J, the junction kept 3 bases outside the gene matches. This CDR3 spans 13 amino acids. CDR3 in DNA: TGTGCCAGCAGTCGGCGGGAGAACAATGAGCAGTTCTTC. This codes for CASSRRENNEQFF.

The sample holds a few counts of this clonotype. The V and J genes are TRBV5-1 and TRBJ2-2, with a possible D match to TRBD1 (5 bases). This CDR3 spans 13 amino acids. Trimming removed 4 bases from V and 7 bases from J, with 11 bases in between. CDR1 and CDR2 from the germline V gene are SGHRS and YFSETQ. CDR3 in amino acids: CASSTQVHGELFF. The DNA for the CDR3 is TGCGCCAGCAGCACACAGGTTCACGGGGAGCTGTTTTTT.

The chain joins TRBV7-9 to TRBJ2-1; D tentatively reads TRBD1 or TRBD2 (5 bases each). CDR3 length: 15 amino acids. The germline V gene encodes CDR1 SEHNR and CDR2 FQNEAQ (reference sequence). The ends were cut back, 4 bases at V and 0 bases at J, with 10 bases in the middle. The DNA of the CDR3 is TGTGCCAGCAGCTCCGGGGACCTCTCCTACAATGAGCAGTTCTTC. Residues: CASSSGDLSYNEQFF.

The chain links TRBV28 to TRBJ1-1; tentatively, D is TRBD1 (5 bases). The germline V gene encodes CDR1 MDHEN and CDR2 SYDVKM. The CDR3 spans 14 residues. Trimming pared 5 bases from V and 5 bases from J, leaving 15 bases between. The CDR3 reads CASSDPGPGTEAFF. The CDR3 DNA reads TGTGCCAGCAGTGATCCGGGGCCAGGGACTGAAGCTTTCTTT.

The gene calls are TRBV3-1 and TRBJ2-3, with a weak D call TRBD1 (6 bases). Germline-derived CDR1 and CDR2 are LGHDT and YNNKEL (reference sequence). CDR3 length: 16 residues. V was pared by 0 bases and J by 5 bases, with 15 bases between. CDR3 protein: CASSQETGTRRDTQYF. The CDR3 DNA sequence: TGTGCCAGCAGCCAAGAGACAGGAACTAGACGAGATACGCAGTATTTT.

This clonotype has just a few counts. This chain links TRBV5-1 with TRBJ2-1; D gene uncertain. The CDR3 runs 13 residues. The V gene's germline CDR1 is SGHRS and CDR2 YFSETQ. The V and J ends lost 2 bases and 5 bases respectively, with 8 bases between them. For the CDR3, the DNA is TGCGCCAGCAGCTTAACGGGTCACAATGAGCAGTTCTTC. Translated, it gives CASSLTGHNEQFF.

To note about this clonotype: Germline and junction disagree at one end, which may indicate a read error. The J gene is TRBJ1-4, the V gene TRBV12-3 or TRBV12-4; the match to TRBD1 covers 10 bases. The CDR3 runs to 14 residues. CDR3 region: CASSRQGALGKVFF. The CDR3 nucleotides read TGTGCCAGCAGTCGACAGGGGGCGCTCGGAAAAGTGTTTTTT.